The rows below give T cell receptor beta chains drawn from one sample of a study of blood T cell repertoires in COVID-19. Clones were read by immunoSEQ multiplex PCR, and TCRdb kept only the in-frame ones, dropping some. In the table there are under 300,000 clones, approximately 92% of which are singletons. The specimen sequenced was PBMCs or T cells enriched from blood (not recorded which). These receptors were taken from a woman aged 18 to 35 who had recovered from COVID-19. Each CDR3 is given with its conserved first and last residue. A D gene is named only where the DNA matches it firmly. Rows may omit the clone size; those that give it use once, few, many or a size class.

D	size	V	J	CDR3	DNA
.	.	TRBV5-1	TRBJ2-3	CASSSQGSTDTQYF	TGCGCCAGCAGCTCACAGGGTAGCACAGATACGCAGTATTTT
TRBD2	.	TRBV27	TRBJ2-7	CASSSLAGGYEQYF	TGTGCCAGCAGTTCCCTAGCGGGGGGCTACGAGCAGTACTTC
TRBD2	.	TRBV4-1	TRBJ2-5	CASSQAALAGEKETQYF	TGCGCCAGCAGCCAAGCCGCACTAGCGGGGGAGAAAGAGACCCAGTACTTC
.	.	TRBV2	TRBJ1-1	CASRPRGIAEAFF	TGTGCCAGCAGACCACGAGGAATCGCTGAAGCTTTCTTT
TRBD1	.	TRBV7-6	TRBJ2-2	CASSLRQGKNTGELFF	TGTGCCAGCAGCTTAAGACAGGGAAAGAACACCGGGGAGCTGTTTTTT
TRBD2	.	TRBV5-6	TRBJ2-1	CASSFRTSGVYNEQFF	TGTGCCAGCAGCTTTCGGACTAGCGGGGTTTACAATGAGCAGTTCTTC
.	.	TRBV5-5	TRBJ2-7	CASSPGAWSYEQYF	TGTGCCAGCAGCCCCGGAGCGTGGTCCTACGAGCAGTACTTC
.	once	TRBV6-1	TRBJ2-2	CASSERSGELFF	TGTGCCAGCAGTGAACGGTCCGGGGAGCTGTTTTTT
TRBD2	.	TRBV4-1	TRBJ2-3	CASSPPGLAGGLHF	TGCGCCAGCAGCCCCCCCGGCTTAGCGGGGGGGCTGCATTTT
.	.	TRBV3-1/TRBV3-2	TRBJ2-3	CASSQDRLPSNTQYF	TGTGCCAGCAGCCAAGATCGGTTACCGTCTAATACGCAGTATTTT
.	.	TRBV5-6	TRBJ1-1	CASSSSFVFRDTNTEAFF	TGTGCCAGCAGCTCCTCGTTCGTTTTCCGGGACACGAACACTGAAGCTTTCTTT
TRBD2	.	TRBV7-2	TRBJ2-5	CASSLVASGSETQYF	TGTGCCAGCAGCTTAGTCGCTAGCGGGTCTGAGACCCAGTACTTC
TRBD2	.	TRBV7-8	TRBJ2-1	CASSLAGTSNEQFF	TGTGCCAGCAGCTTAGCTGGGACTAGCAATGAGCAGTTCTTC
TRBD1	.	TRBV9	TRBJ2-6	CASSVVPGGTGANVLTF	TGTGCCAGCAGCGTAGTCCCAGGGGGCACTGGGGCCAACGTCCTGACTTTC
.	once	TRBV3-1/TRBV3-2	TRBJ2-7	CASSPLVVVGHLYEQYF	TGTGCCAGCAGCCCATTGGTAGTCGTGGGACATCTCTACGAGCAGTACTTC
.	.	TRBV3-1/TRBV3-2	TRBJ2-5	CASSHQAQQETQYF	TGTGCCAGCAGCCATCAAGCGCAACAAGAGACCCAGTACTTC
TRBD1	.	TRBV7-3	TRBJ2-1	CASSPSPGQGYNEQFF	TGTGCCAGCAGCCCATCGCCGGGACAGGGGTACAATGAGCAGTTCTTC
TRBD1	.	TRBV4-1	TRBJ2-1	CASSQKFRDRGHNEQFF	TGCGCCAGCAGCCAAAAATTCCGGGACAGGGGCCACAATGAGCAGTTCTTC
.	.	TRBV6-5	TRBJ1-2	CASSYGGNANYGYTF	TGTGCCAGCAGTTACGGAGGGAACGCTAACTATGGCTACACCTTC
.	.	TRBV15	TRBJ1-4	CATSRYRPGATNEKLFF	TGTGCCACCAGCAGATACAGACCCGGTGCAACTAATGAAAAACTGTTTTTT
.	.	TRBV30	TRBJ2-3	CAWTGLDTQYF	TGTGCCTGGACAGGGTTAGATACGCAGTATTTT
TRBD1	once	TRBV5-1	TRBJ1-2	CASSVLPGQGDSRDGYTF	TGCGCCAGCAGCGTTCTCCCGGGACAGGGAGATTCTAGAGATGGCTACACCTTC
.	few	TRBV2	TRBJ1-4	CASSMEEGQYNEKLFF	TGTGCCAGCAGCATGGAAGAGGGACAATATAATGAAAAACTGTTTTTT
TRBD1	once	TRBV5-5	TRBJ1-4	CASSFGDSRRGKLFF	TGTGCCAGCAGCTTTGGGGACAGTCGAAGAGGAAAACTGTTTTTT
TRBD2	.	TRBV5-4	TRBJ2-5	CASSLTSGREETQYF	TGTGCCAGCAGCTTGACTAGCGGGCGGGAAGAGACCCAGTACTTC
TRBD1	.	TRBV16	TRBJ2-5	CASSFGTAQETQYF	TGTGCCAGCAGCTTTGGGACAGCCCAAGAGACCCAGTACTTC
.	.	TRBV14	TRBJ2-3	CASSQETGGADTQYF	TGTGCCAGCAGCCAAGAGACGGGTGGCGCAGATACGCAGTATTTT
.	.	TRBV5-1	TRBJ2-5	CASSLSTLGVGETQYF	TGCGCCAGCAGCTTGTCAACTTTGGGAGTGGGAGAGACCCAGTACTTC
TRBD2	.	TRBV10-3	TRBJ2-3	CAIRGTSGGGLTDTQYF	TGTGCCATCAGGGGGACTAGCGGGGGCGGGCTTACAGATACGCAGTATTTT
.	.	TRBV28	TRBJ1-4	CASTLGGGIDEKLFF	TGTGCCAGCACCCTAGGGGGGGGGATTGATGAAAAACTGTTTTTT
.	.	TRBV27	TRBJ2-1	CASSTGFNEQFF	TGTGCCAGCAGCACAGGGTTCAATGAGCAGTTCTTC
.	.	TRBV5-1	TRBJ2-5	CASSSQGITGETQYF	TGCGCCAGCAGCTCTCAGGGGATTACGGGAGAGACCCAGTACTTC
.	.	TRBV5-1	TRBJ2-5	CASSLRSTTLTQYF	TGCGCCAGCAGCTTAAGGAGCACCACGTTGACCCAGTACTTC
TRBD2	.	TRBV7-9	TRBJ2-3	CASPDSGGPSDTQYF	TGTGCCAGCCCAGATAGCGGGGGCCCCAGCGATACGCAGTATTTT
TRBD2	.	TRBV28	TRBJ2-7	CASSPLRLAVPYEQYF	TGTGCCAGCAGTCCGCTAAGACTAGCGGTTCCCTACGAGCAGTACTTC
TRBD1	.	TRBV2	TRBJ1-3	CASRGTGANSGNTIYF	TGTGCCAGCAGGGGGACAGGGGCCAACTCTGGAAACACCATATATTTT
TRBD1	.	TRBV6-5	TRBJ2-1	CASSSGGFVDNEQFF	TGTGCCAGCAGTTCAGGGGGATTTGTGGACAATGAGCAGTTCTTC
.	.	TRBV20-1	TRBJ1-2	CSASPGLLNGYTF	TGCAGTGCTAGTCCAGGGCTCCTAAATGGCTACACCTTC
.	.	TRBV7-9	TRBJ2-1	CASSPGGLYNEQFF	TGTGCCAGCAGTCCCGGAGGGTTATACAATGAGCAGTTCTTC
.	.	TRBV19	TRBJ2-1	CASTPTVSSYNEQFF	TGTGCCAGTACCCCGACAGTTAGCTCCTACAATGAGCAGTTCTTC
.	.	TRBV29-1	TRBJ1-2	CSVVALYGYTF	TGCAGCGTTGTCGCACTCTATGGCTACACCTTC
TRBD1	.	TRBV14	TRBJ1-4	CASSQTGGSMRKLFF	TGTGCCAGCAGCCAGACAGGGGGCTCCATGCGAAAACTGTTTTTT
TRBD1	.	TRBV7-3	TRBJ1-6	CASSLKPGGYNSPLHF	TGTGCCAGCAGCCTAAAGCCAGGGGGCTATAATTCACCCCTCCACTTT
TRBD1	.	TRBV27	TRBJ1-5	CASSPGTALQPQHF	TGTGCCAGCAGTCCTGGGACAGCCCTTCAGCCCCAGCATTTT
.	.	TRBV5-1	TRBJ2-1	CASSSTGQSSYNEQFF	TGCGCCAGCAGCTCGACAGGCCAGAGCTCCTACAATGAGCAGTTCTTC
.	.	TRBV5-1	TRBJ1-5	CASSLGLNQPQHF	TGCGCCAGCAGCTTGGGTCTTAATCAGCCCCAGCATTTT
TRBD2	.	TRBV5-4	TRBJ2-5	CASSFGGGFQETQYF	TGTGCCAGCAGCTTTGGGGGGGGGTTTCAAGAGACCCAGTACTTC
.	.	TRBV29-1	TRBJ2-5	CSVGARETQYF	TGCAGCGTGGGGGCAAGGGAGACCCAGTACTTC
.	.	TRBV11-3	TRBJ2-3	CASSLTPSTDTQYF	TGTGCCAGCAGCCTGACACCTAGCACAGATACGCAGTATTTT
.	.	TRBV28	TRBJ1-1	CASSFRYNTEAFF	TGTGCCAGCAGTTTCAGGTATAACACTGAAGCTTTCTTT
.	few	TRBV5-5	TRBJ1-1	CASTHRENTEAFF	TGTGCCAGCACTCACAGGGAGAACACTGAAGCTTTCTTT
.	.	TRBV21-1	TRBJ1-3	CASRPSADSSGNTIYF	TGTGCCAGCAGACCCAGCGCGGACAGCTCTGGAAACACCATATATTTT
.	.	TRBV9	TRBJ1-2	CASSVAPGGYGYTF	TGTGCCAGCAGCGTAGCGCCAGGTGGCTATGGCTACACCTTC
.	.	TRBV5-1	TRBJ1-2	CASSLGSEGHYGYTF	TGCGCCAGCAGCTTGGGCTCGGAGGGACACTATGGCTACACCTTC
.	.	TRBV3-1/TRBV3-2	TRBJ1-2	CASSQVGHRANSGYTF	TGTGCCAGCAGCCAAGTGGGGCACAGGGCGAATTCTGGCTACACCTTC
.	.	TRBV2	TRBJ1-2	CASSVGGGYTF	TGTGCCAGCAGTGTGGGGGGAGGCTACACCTTC
TRBD1	.	TRBV5-4	TRBJ1-4	CASSLGFPGTGGNEKLFF	TGTGCCAGCAGCTTGGGGTTCCCCGGGACAGGCGGAAATGAAAAACTGTTTTTT
TRBD1	.	TRBV5-1	TRBJ2-5	CASSLTGAQGAEETQYF	TGCGCCAGCAGCCTAACCGGAGCACAGGGGGCGGAGGAGACCCAGTACTTC
.	.	TRBV4-1	TRBJ2-7	CASRITTSPTSEQYF	TGCGCCAGCAGGATAACAACTAGCCCTACCTCCGAGCAGTACTTC